Included here is one T cell receptor (beta chain) sequence, with context. As yet, its antigen is unknown. This record comes from a study of identical twins. Findings and limits, study-wide: Zero-insertion results could be subject to partial confounding by invariant MAIT and iNKT cells.

CDR3 length: 15 amino acids. Per the germline V gene, CDR1 is KGHSH and CDR2 is LQKENI. With 5 bases removed from V and 1 base from J, the gap between germline ends came to 11 bases. cDNA carried unique molecular identifiers, and a universal primer site was added by template switching. TCRdb reprocessed the 5' RACE reads via MiXCR and lists one record per CDR3 protein. The profile covers approximately 500,000 distinct CDR3 sequences, with roughly 15% appearing a single time and 0.44% taken by the ten largest. The data also belong to a second study, concerning yellow fever vaccine responses in identical twins. That paper adds: After vaccination, twins' T cell response reportedly seemed partly convergent, partly personalized.

The chain links TRBV18 to TRBJ2-2; a possible D gene is TRBD2 (6 bases). The material sequenced was CD4+ T cells sorted from blood. The receptor comes from a woman aged 18-29 years in good health. CDR3 sequence reads: CASSSWTKNTGELFF. The CDR3, as DNA: TGTGCCAGCTCATCCTGGACTAAGAACACCGGGGAGCTGTTTTTT. Supplemented by reference TRBV18 and TRBJ2-2, the full variable domain reads NAGVMQNPRHLVRRRGQEARLRCSPMKGHSHVYWYRQLPEEGLKFMVYLQKENIIDESGMPKERFSAEFPKEGPSILRIQQVVRGDSAAYFCASSSWTKNTGELFFGEGSRLTVL.